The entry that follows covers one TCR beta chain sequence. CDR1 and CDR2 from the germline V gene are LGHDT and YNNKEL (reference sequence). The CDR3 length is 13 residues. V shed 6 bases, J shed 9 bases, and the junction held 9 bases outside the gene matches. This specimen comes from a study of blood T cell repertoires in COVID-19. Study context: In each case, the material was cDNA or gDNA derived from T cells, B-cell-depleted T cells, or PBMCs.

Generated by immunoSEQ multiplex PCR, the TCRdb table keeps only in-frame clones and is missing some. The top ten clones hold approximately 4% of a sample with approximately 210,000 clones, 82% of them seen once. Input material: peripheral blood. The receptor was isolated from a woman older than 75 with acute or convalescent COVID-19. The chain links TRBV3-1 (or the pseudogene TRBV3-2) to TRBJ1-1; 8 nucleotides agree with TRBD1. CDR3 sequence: CASRPQGGSQAFF. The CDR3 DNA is TGTGCCAGCAGACCACAGGGGGGAAGTCAAGCTTTCTTT.